A single sample gave rise to the 28 T cell receptor beta chains below, sequenced in a study of blood T cells in healthy people across ages. PCR was performed a second time for roughly 7 to 11 cycles using a sample-barcoded 5' primer and a J-beta primer mix. Each CDR3 protein is one row after TCRdb ran MiXCR on the 5' RACE reads. Here the sample spans about 800,000 distinct CDR3 sequences, around 25% being singletons. These data are also associated with another study on T cells of mothers and their children.

Sequencing was done on a sample of blood. All receptors derive from a boy aged 5-17 years in good health.

This clonotype has more than one count but fewer than ten. The V gene is TRBV30, the J gene TRBJ2-5, with a weak D call TRBD1 (6 bases). The V end was cut by 1 base, the J end by 3 bases, with 9 bases between. The CDR3 loop spans 13 amino acids. Germline lookup yields CDR1 GTSNPN and CDR2 SVGIG (reference sequence). The CDR3 bases are TGTGCCTGGAGTGCAACAGGGAAAGAGACCCAGTACTTC. Translated, it gives CAWSATGKETQYF.

The V gene is TRBV7-9, the J gene TRBJ2-1; TRBD2 aligns across 11 bases. V lost 7 bases and J lost 5; bases outside the gene matches: 7. Germline CDR1 SEHNR, CDR2 FQNEAQ (reference sequence). The CDR3 is made up of 15 amino acids. CDR3 loop: CASTRAGLADNEQFF. The CDR3, as DNA: TGTGCCAGCACCCGGGCGGGACTAGCGGACAATGAGCAGTTCTTC.

The CDR3 loop reads CSVQGSHTEAFF. DNA for the CDR3: TGCAGCGTTCAGGGGTCCCACACTGAAGCTTTCTTT. The chain links TRBV29-1 to TRBJ1-1, with D possibly TRBD1 on 6 matching bases. The CDR3 sequence is 12 residues long. The germline V gene has CDR1 SQVTM and CDR2 ANQGSEA. The V end was cut by 5 bases, the J end by 3 bases, with 10 bases between.

This clonotype has only a few counts. The chain combines TRBV7-9 with TRBJ2-1; TRBD2 matches 8 bases. The ends lost 7 bases at V and 5 bases at J; junction bases unmatched: 13. This CDR3 has 16 amino acids. Germline values: CDR1 SEHNR, CDR2 FQNEAQ (reference sequence). CDR3: CASKTSTGLVDNEQFF. DNA for the CDR3: TGTGCCAGCAAAACTTCTACGGGACTAGTAGACAATGAGCAGTTCTTC.

This clonotype was seen only a few times. This rearrangement joins TRBV7-8 to TRBJ2-5; 9 nucleotides agree with TRBD2. The J call may be incorrect, as the DNA end agrees better with TRBJ2-1. The CDR3 loop spans 18 amino acids. Germline lookup yields CDR1 SGHVS and CDR2 FQNEAQ. CDR3 nucleotides: TGTGCCAGCAGCTTAGGGGCTGGTGGAGCGGGGGGCACGAATGAGCAGTTCTTC. Translating gives CASSLGAGGAGGTNEQFF.

In its sample, this clonotype was seen many times. The chain employs TRBV9 and TRBJ2-1, with D maybe TRBD2 (5 bases). With 0 bases removed from V and 4 bases from J, the gap between germline ends came to 14 bases. Germline CDR1 is SGDLS and CDR2 is YYNGEE. The CDR3 spans 16 residues. CDR3 nucleotide sequence: TGTGCCAGCAGCGTAGTGGAGGCCGGATTATACAATGAGCAGTTCTTC. It yields the protein CASSVVEAGLYNEQFF.

This clonotype showed up just a few times. This rearrangement joins TRBV6-2 or TRBV6-3 to TRBJ2-7; 10 nucleotides align to TRBD1. This CDR3 region has 15 residues. CDR1 MNHEY and CDR2 SVGEGT come from the germline V gene. With V trimmed by 4 bases and J by 0 bases, 3 bases remained unmatched. CDR3 in amino acids: CASSSRDRGSYEQYF. The CDR3 DNA sequence: TGTGCCAGCAGTTCTCGGGACAGGGGCTCCTACGAGCAGTACTTC.

The table lists this clonotype with a few counts. The gene calls are TRBV9 and TRBJ2-7; 9 bases fit TRBD1. After removal of 0 bases from V and 3 bases from J, the junction contained 7 bases not matched to a gene. The CDR3 covers 16 residues. Germline-derived CDR1 and CDR2 are SGDLS and YYNGEE. CDR3 bases: TGTGCCAGCAGCGTAGGTGGGGACAGGGCTTACTACGAGCAGTACTTC. This encodes CASSVGGDRAYYEQYF.

This clonotype was counted a few times. The chain recombines TRBV25-1 with TRBJ1-2, with D perhaps matching TRBD1 (6 bases). This CDR3 has 14 residues. V was shortened by 4 bases and J by 3 bases, with 12 bases between the two germline ends. Germline V CDR1 and CDR2: MGHDK, SYGVNS. CDR3 DNA: TGTGCCAGCAGTGGAGGGGGGCAGTACTATGGCTACACCTTC. It yields the protein CASSGGGQYYGYTF.

This clonotype was seen more than once but under ten times. The chain uses TRBV18 and TRBJ2-5, with D possibly being TRBD2 (6 bases). Trimming shortened V by 0 bases and J by 2 bases, and 16 bases separated the two germline ends. The germline CDR1 and CDR2 sequences are KGHSH and LQKENI. CDR3 length equals 17 residues. CDR3 protein: CASSPPFPSDIQETQYF. The CDR3 bases are TGTGCCAGCTCACCACCATTTCCTAGCGATATACAAGAGACCCAGTACTTC. Together with reference TRBV18 and TRBJ2-5, the CDR3 gives the full variable domain: NAGVMQNPRHLVRRRGQEARLRCSPMKGHSHVYWYRQLPEEGLKFMVYLQKENIIDESGMPKERFSAEFPKEGPSILRIQQVVRGDSAAYFCASSPPFPSDIQETQYFGPGTRLLVL.

CDR3 in amino acids: CASSFSSRGPGGEETQYF. The CDR3 bases are TGTGCCAGCAGCTTTAGTTCTCGGGGACCGGGGGGGGAAGAGACCCAGTACTTC. The chain couples TRBV7-2 to TRBJ2-5; 8 nucleotides match TRBD2. J gave up 3 bases and V 3 bases, and 15 bases lay outside the gene matches. The CDR3 loop spans 18 amino acids. Germline loops: CDR1 SGHTA, CDR2 FQGNSA.

The rearrangement links TRBV4-1 to TRBJ2-5; TRBD1 or TRBD2 may be the D gene (5 bases each). The CDR3 totals 13 residues. Germline CDR1 and CDR2: MGHRA and YSYEKL. Trimming pared 0 bases from V and 8 bases from J, leaving 10 bases between. Written as DNA, the CDR3 is TGCGCCAGCAGCCAAGAAGTAGGGGACACCCAGTACTTC. This codes for CASSQEVGDTQYF.

The chain uses TRBV16 and TRBJ1-1; no clear D. Germline V gene lookup returns CDR1 KGHSY and CDR2 FQNENV. Trimming removed 3 bases from V and 10 bases from J, with 12 bases in between. CDR3 size: 12 residues. CDR3 protein: CASSHMGVSAFF. DNA of the CDR3: TGTGCCAGCAGCCATATGGGAGTTTCAGCTTTCTTT.

V and J are TRBV14 and TRBJ2-7; 7 bases line up with TRBD2. The CDR3 consists of 18 residues. CDR1 SGHDN and CDR2 FVKESK come from the germline V gene. The J segment lost 1 base and the V segment lost 2 bases, leaving 14 bases of the junction unmatched. CDR3 sequence: CASSQLRSGGVKSYEQYF. CDR3 DNA sequence: TGTGCCAGCAGCCAATTAAGATCTGGGGGGGTTAAATCCTACGAGCAGTACTTC.

This clonotype has a handful of counts. V is TRBV6-2 or TRBV6-3 and J is TRBJ1-1, with D tentatively TRBD1 (6 bases). This CDR3 spans 18 amino acids. Germline assignment: CDR1 MNHEY and CDR2 SVGEGT. The V and J ends lost 4 bases and 5 bases respectively, with 26 bases between them. For the CDR3, the DNA is TGTGCCAGCAGTTCTCCTATAGGAGGACAGACCAGAACAACTGAAGCTTTCTTT. Its protein product is CASSSPIGGQTRTTEAFF.

This clonotype was counted a few times. This chain uses TRBV7-2 with TRBJ2-6; 7 bases are a match to TRBD2. This CDR3 has 15 amino acids. CDR1 is SGHTA and CDR2 is FQGNSA in the germline V gene. The V gene end was trimmed by 6 bases and the J gene end by 2 bases; junction bases not matched to a gene: 4. The CDR3 region has the DNA TGTGCCAGCAGAATGGGAGGGGCTGGGGCCAACGTCCTGACTTTC. Translated: CASRMGGAGANVLTF.

V gene TRBV9 combines with J gene TRBJ2-5; unclear D gene. The germline CDR1 and CDR2 sequences are SGDLS and YYNGEE. The CDR3 is 15 residues long. With 3 bases removed from V and 1 base from J, the gap between germline ends came to 13 bases. The CDR3 reads CASSAPGAVQETQYF. CDR3 DNA: TGTGCCAGCAGCGCCCCGGGCGCCGTCCAAGAGACCCAGTACTTC.

This clonotype was detected only a few times. The germline gene is not matched at one end of the junction; a read error may be the cause. The chain employs TRBV19 and TRBJ2-7, with D unresolved. Germline CDR1 LNHDA, CDR2 SQIVND (reference sequence). The CDR3 totals 14 residues. In nucleotides, the CDR3 is TGTGCCAGTAGTATGGCAGGTAACTCCTACGAACAGTACTTC. Its protein is CASSMAGNSYEQYF.

The chain joins TRBV6-2 or TRBV6-3 to TRBJ2-7; no firm D call. The CDR3 is 14 residues long. Deletions cut 6 bases from V and 0 bases from J, with 12 bases between. The V gene's germline CDR1 is MNHEY and CDR2 SVGEGT. This CDR3 reads CASSPNSSSYEQYF. The CDR3 DNA follows: TGTGCCAGCAGCCCGAACAGTAGCTCCTACGAGCAGTACTTC.

The chain combines TRBV4-2 with TRBJ2-1; TRBD1 agrees at 7 bases. Germline V gene sequence: CDR1 LGHNA, CDR2 YNFKEQ. The CDR3 loop spans 14 amino acids. V shed 4 bases and J 5 bases; nucleotides not matched to a gene: 5. The CDR3 is CASSPRGIDNEQFF. In DNA form, the CDR3 reads TGTGCCAGCAGCCCCAGGGGGATCGACAATGAGCAGTTCTTC.

The chain is built from TRBV7-9 and TRBJ1-2; no reliable D call. In germline, CDR1 is SEHNR, CDR2 FQNEAQ (reference sequence). The V end lost 0 bases, the J end lost 3 bases, and 11 bases lay between the germline ends. This CDR3 has 15 amino acids. The CDR3 loop reads CASSLAEKGYYGYTF. The DNA for the CDR3 is TGTGCCAGCAGCTTAGCGGAAAAAGGGTACTATGGCTACACCTTC.

V and J are TRBV6-6 and TRBJ2-1; 11 bases are shared with TRBD2. The CDR3 sequence is 15 residues long. Trimming removed 6 bases from V and 6 bases from J; junction bases left unmatched: 7. Germline CDR1 and CDR2: MNHNY and SVGAGI (reference sequence). The CDR3 DNA reads TGTGCCAGCAGGGTAGCGGGGGGGCCCGGCAATGAGCAGTTCTTC. This translates into CASRVAGGPGNEQFF.

The chain carries TRBV29-1 and TRBJ1-2; TRBD1 is a possible D gene (6 bases). CDR1 SQVTM and CDR2 ANQGSEA come from the germline V gene. V was clipped by 1 base and J by 5 bases, with 14 bases between them. The CDR3 loop spans 14 amino acids. Here the CDR3 DNA reads TGCAGCGTTGAAGGAGGGGACACGCGGTATGGCTACACCTTC. Residues: CSVEGGDTRYGYTF.

This chain links TRBV29-1 with TRBJ2-7; D may match TRBD1 or TRBD2 (5 bases each). CDR1 and CDR2 (germline): SQVTM, ANQGSEA. V was pared by 1 base and J by 3 bases, with 10 bases between. The CDR3 spans 13 residues. The CDR3, as DNA: TGCAGCGTTGAAGTTTTTGGGGGCTACGAGCAGTACTTC. This sequence encodes CSVEVFGGYEQYF.

This clonotype has a handful of counts. This chain uses TRBV6-1 with TRBJ1-3; 10 positions agree with TRBD1. CDR1 and CDR2 (germline): MNHNS, SASEGT. CDR3 length: 17 amino acids. Trimming removed 5 bases from V and 0 bases from J; junction bases left unmatched: 7. The DNA of the CDR3 is TGTGCCAGCAGTCGGGGGACAGGGGATATCTCTGGAAACACCATATATTTT. Translation gives CASSRGTGDISGNTIYF.

The V gene is TRBV6-2 or TRBV6-3, the J gene TRBJ2-1; 9 bases match TRBD2. The CDR3 covers 20 residues. V dropped 0 bases and J dropped 2; count of bases not matched to a gene: 14. Germline loops: CDR1 MNHEY, CDR2 SVGEGT. The CDR3 loop reads CASSYSTGGAGGYPYNEQFF. CDR3 DNA sequence: TGTGCCAGCAGTTACTCGACCGGTGGAGCGGGGGGTTACCCCTACAATGAGCAGTTCTTC.

This clonotype turned up a few times. It may be a read error: a sequence one base away is much more abundant. V usage is TRBV13 and J usage is TRBJ1-1; possible D gene TRBD1, 6 bases. This CDR3 has 13 amino acids. V gave up 2 bases and J gave up 4 bases, with 8 bases separating them. Per germline, CDR1 PRHDT and CDR2 FYEKMQ (reference sequence). CDR3 residues: CASSLTGITEAFF. The CDR3 DNA reads as TGTGCCAGCAGCTTAACAGGGATCACTGAAGCTTTCTTT.

This chain joins TRBV5-1 and TRBJ2-6; D gene ambiguous. Germline values: CDR1 SGHRS, CDR2 YFSETQ. The germline V and J ends were trimmed by 0 bases and 4 bases, with 5 bases remaining between them. This CDR3 comprises 14 residues. CDR3 bases: TGCGCCAGCAGCTTGGGGTACGGGGCCAACGTCCTGACTTTC. Amino acid sequence: CASSLGYGANVLTF.